The sequence of this T cell receptor (beta chain) was determined in a study of spatial heterogeneity in lung cancer. Study-level information: A consistent excess of beta-chain over alpha-chain sequences was detected.

Every individual TCR cDNA molecule carried its own unique molecular identifier, which allowed correction of PCR and sequencing errors. One entry per CDR3 protein, called by TCRdb with MiXCR from the 5' RACE reads. The data contain about 44,000 distinct CDR3 sequences, approximately 13% of them singletons. V shed 2 bases and J 4 bases; nucleotides not matched to a gene: 6. CDR1 and CDR2 (germline): MNHEY, SMNVEV (reference sequence). This CDR3 comprises 15 residues. Time point denoted: sample taken at primary tumor resection. The donors, 72 patients with untreated early-stage non-small cell lung cancer, provided the samples. Whole RNA was taken from tumor, nontumor lung or frozen PBMC; it was then sequenced unsorted.

This clonotype originated in a male donor with early-stage non-small cell lung cancer. The J gene is TRBJ1-2, the V gene TRBV27, with TRBD1 matching 8 bases. Sequencing used PBMCs, obtained at surgery. In DNA, the CDR3 is TGTGCCAGCAGTTTAGGCTTGGGACAGGCCTATGGCTACACCTTC. Its translation is CASSLGLGQAYGYTF.